The present T cell receptor (beta chain) was sequenced within a study of T-cell reconstitution after alpha-beta-depleted transplantation in children. V dropped 10 bases and J dropped 6 bases, with 10 bases sitting between them. The germline V gene encodes CDR1 ENHRY and CDR2 SYGVKD. This CDR3 is 12 amino acids long. Construction of the TCRbeta library involved unique molecular identifiers. Each CDR3 protein is one row after TCRdb ran MiXCR on the PCR reads. The data hold about 200,000 distinct CDR3 sequences, with roughly 7% observed a single time. Findings and caveats of the study: Recipient T cells and thymic progenitors that survived gave rise to the high TCRbeta diversity observed at day 60 in some patients. Alpha-beta T cells present about two months after transplant were reported to originate from several hundred expanded graft clones.

This clonotype was observed at least ten times. As yet, its antigen is unknown. The rearrangement joins TRBV10-3 to TRBJ2-6; unclear D gene. Here the sequenced sample was PBMCs, taken before TCRalphabeta/CD19-depleted stem cell transplant. The receptor was derived from a boy between 2 and 10 years old with acute lymphoblastic leukemia, due to receive a stem cell transplant. The CDR3 is CATTEKANVLTF. CDR3 DNA sequence: TGTGCCACCACCGAGAAGGCCAACGTCCTGACTTTC.